This T cell receptor (beta chain) was sequenced during a study of shared clonotypes between healthy human individuals (dated by TCRdb to the early 2020s). As for the study more broadly: The cohort comprised a couple of women and a few men aged 18 to 49 years. For each donor, CD4 naive and CD4 memory were each given three plates, CD8 naive was given two plates, and CD8 memory was given one plate. To estimate repertoire size and how much clonotypes are shared between individuals, the study performed deep sequencing of blood TCR repertoires from a few healthy adults. Libraries were prepared and TCR repertoires were sequenced by different laboratories using diverse techniques, in order to increase sequencing depth and limit assay-specific biases. Per donor, leukapheresis produced somewhere between about 0.94 and 8.9 billion PBMCs.

Overall study results and their limits: The genetic and exposure-history diversity represented was limited by the small number of donors. Sharing across four donors was observed for about 5% of naive CD4, 3% to 4% of naive CD8, roughly 2.3% of memory CD4, and less than 0.45% of memory CD8 clonotypes. Clonotypes shared by all four sorted-subset donors showed higher generation probabilities than non-shared clonotypes. Based on pairwise subsampling, the degree of clonotype sharing among donors was expected to be affected by sequencing depth. Incomplete sequencing was indicated by rarefaction of sorted-subset datasets, despite the large sequencing depth. Sampling was restricted to blood, and TCR repertoires in tissue are likely to differ from TCR repertoires in blood. Naive subsets generally had larger estimated clonotype richness than memory subsets did.

V is trimmed back by 4 bases and J by 8 bases, and the junction contains 5 bases that no gene match accounts for. The germline V gene gives CDR1 as SGHDT and CDR2 as YYEEEE. Counted from cysteine to phenylalanine, this CDR3 has 14 amino acids. Kept here is only the CDR3 DNA, which spans 42 bases and is read in frame from base 1. Using the deep immunoSEQ assay, TCR CDR3 regions were amplified from genomic DNA by multiplex PCR. Extracted genomic DNA from each cell subset was distributed evenly across all wells of several immunoSEQ 96-well plates, and each plate was treated as a replicate. For sorted subsets, each replicate PCR was loaded with around 200 ng genomic DNA, equivalent to 30,000 or so T cell genomes. The purified libraries were quantified using a Qubit 3.0 fluorometer, sized with a Bioanalyzer 2100, and then quantified again using the KAPA Library Quantification kit. Every immunoSEQ 96-well plate was sequenced on a separate single-read 150-cycle Illumina NextSeq 550 flow cell. Regarding the original processing steps: Because the immunoSEQ output held only junctional sequences and lacked quality scores, the filtering could not match the filtering applied to full-length reads. Sequences were annotated with PyIR, a Python wrapper for IgBLAST v1.9, and V/J genes and CDR3 were assigned using IMGT germline references. Reads with weak V/J assignments (E-value above 1e-6), missing CDR3, stop codons, out-of-frame junctions, or ambiguous translated residues were removed. V3J clonotypes were defined as sequences sharing the same inferred V gene, J gene, and CDR3 amino acid sequence. To compute the percentage overlap between repertoires, the number of shared unique clonotypes was divided by the size of the smaller repertoire. Richness of each repertoire was evaluated using RTK rarefaction, the Chao1 estimator, and Recon v2.1 estimates of unobserved clonotypes. Generation probabilities were computed with OLGA for all TCRbeta clonotypes obtained by the gDNA method from several donors. The source is immuneACCESS, and TCRdb retained only in-frame sequences with V and J called. Part of the clones is not carried over; for the studies checked, unresolved V genes explain less than half of this, and the remainder is unexplained. That table furnishes V, J and clone size, whereas the DNA furnished D and trimming. The table for this sample lists approximately 100,000 clones; just over 65% of them were counted only once. The ten largest clones represent 24% of the sample.

The donors were healthy, HIV-negative adults who had no recently reported acute infections or vaccinations. Every donor was a Caucasian adult residing in Nashville, Tennessee, USA. CD8 memory samples were composed of magnetically selected CD45RO+ cells combined with CCR7-negative CD45RA+ effector memory (TemRA) cells. Blood was obtained by leukapheresis, after which PBMCs were separated by Ficoll-Histopaque density gradient centrifugation and cryopreserved in liquid nitrogen vapor phase. Analytical flow cytometry was used to check the purity and quantity of every magnetically sorted T cell population. Genomic DNA was isolated from every sorted fraction and measured by UV absorbance on a Nanodrop 2000c. Concerning this clone: The clone's antigen remains unknown. No base qualities exist here, and no much larger clone lies one base off it.

The chain employs TRBV5-6 and TRBJ2-2; 10 central bases correspond to TRBD1. Sequenced input: memory CD8+ T cells sorted from blood. The cell subset or site label corresponds to: CD45RO+ cells pooled with CCR7-negative TemRA cells. The source is a woman younger than 45 in good health. The CDR3 here reads CASSGDRGRGELFF. The DNA is as follows: TGTGCCAGCAGCGGGGACAGGGGTCGAGGGGAGCTGTTTTTT.